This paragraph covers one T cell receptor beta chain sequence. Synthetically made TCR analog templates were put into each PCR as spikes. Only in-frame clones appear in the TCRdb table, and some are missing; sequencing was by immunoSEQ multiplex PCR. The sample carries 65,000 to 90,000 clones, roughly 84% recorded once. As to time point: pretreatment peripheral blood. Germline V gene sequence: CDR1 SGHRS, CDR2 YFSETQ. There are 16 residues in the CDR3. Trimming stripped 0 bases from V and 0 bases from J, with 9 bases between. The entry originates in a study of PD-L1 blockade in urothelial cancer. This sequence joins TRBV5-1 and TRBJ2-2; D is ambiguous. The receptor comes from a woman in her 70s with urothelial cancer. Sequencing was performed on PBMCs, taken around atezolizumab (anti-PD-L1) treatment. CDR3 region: CASSLGPRSNTGELFF. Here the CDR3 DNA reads TGCGCCAGCAGCTTGGGACCGCGGTCGAACACCGGGGAGCTGTTTTTT.